The following is a T cell receptor (beta chain) sequence with its context. The data were taken from a study of blood T cell repertoires in COVID-19. Germline V gene data show CDR1 as KGHDR and CDR2 as SFDVKD. Trimming cost V 7 bases and J 7 bases; bases outside gene matches: 4. The CDR3 loop spans 14 amino acids. Data came from immunoSEQ multiplex PCR; TCRdb stores just in-frame clones and leaves some out. The sample has roughly 52,000 clones, approximately 80% seen once. This rearrangement joins TRBV24-1 to TRBJ1-6, with TRBD1 matching 9 bases. The sample was peripheral blood. The clonotype originates from a man older than 75 with COVID-19, enrolled during active disease. CDR3 amino acids: CATRGQGKNSPLHF. CDR3 in DNA: TGTGCCACCAGGGGACAGGGAAAGAATTCACCCCTCCACTTT.